Shown below are 30 T cell receptor beta chains from a single sample sequenced in a study of blood T cell repertoires in COVID-19. The assay was immunoSEQ multiplex PCR, and TCRdb's table has in-frame clones only and misses some. The repertoire holds 150,000 to 200,000 clones, with about 83% as singletons. Sample: PBMCs or T cells enriched from blood (not recorded which). The receptors here all came from a woman in her forties or fifties in a cohort exposed to, infected with or recovered from COVID-19 (not recorded which).

This sequence joins TRBV19 and TRBJ1-1, with D uncertain. Germline V gene data show CDR1 as LNHDA and CDR2 as SQIVND (reference sequence). The CDR3 spans 14 residues. Between the trimmed V and J ends, which lost 3 bases and 3 bases, there was a span of 11 bases. The CDR3, as DNA: TGTGCCAGTAGTATCCGGGGAGGAGACACTGAAGCTTTCTTT. It translates to CASSIRGGDTEAFF.

The chain carries TRBV6-5 and TRBJ1-1; tentatively, D is TRBD1 (6 bases). Trimming cost V 2 bases and J 5 bases, with 12 bases left between them. The CDR3 length is 14 residues. Germline assignment: CDR1 MNHEY and CDR2 SVGAGI. The CDR3 sequence: CASSYVGHPTEAFF. The CDR3 DNA reads as TGTGCCAGCAGTTACGTGGGACATCCGACTGAAGCTTTCTTT.

The rearrangement uses TRBV5-1 and TRBJ1-4; TRBD1 is a possible D gene (5 bases). The CDR3 is 15 amino acids. V was shortened by 7 bases and J by 3 bases, with 16 bases between the two germline ends. CDR1 and CDR2 from the germline V gene are SGHRS and YFSETQ. Here the CDR3 reads CASAYQGLSNEKLFF. The CDR3 nucleotides read TGCGCCAGCGCATATCAGGGACTGTCTAATGAAAAACTGTTTTTT.

As regards this clone: This sample also contains other DNA sequences that code for the same CDR3. The rearrangement joins TRBV5-8 to TRBJ1-5; the D gene is possibly TRBD1 (6 bases). The CDR3 covers 14 residues. Germline V gene sequence: CDR1 SGHTS, CDR2 YDEGEE. The V gene lost 4 bases and the J gene lost 1 base, with 9 bases spanning the gap. The CDR3 protein is CASSRGQSNQPQHF. As DNA, the CDR3 is TGTGCCAGCAGCCGCGGACAGAGCAATCAGCCCCAGCATTTT.

The chain has TRBV9 and TRBJ2-1, with D perhaps matching TRBD2 (6 bases). Germline-derived CDR1 and CDR2 are SGDLS and YYNGEE. Trimming removed 0 bases at V and 7 bases at J, with 17 bases between. The CDR3 consists of 16 residues. CDR3 sequence (DNA): TGTGCCAGCAGCGTAGGTCCTAGCGAGAACAGTAATGAGCAGTTCTTC. It encodes CASSVGPSENSNEQFF.

This chain connects TRBV9 to TRBJ2-5; TRBD1 agrees at 8 bases. This CDR3 is 14 amino acids long. In germline, CDR1 is SGDLS, CDR2 YYNGEE. J gave up 5 bases and V 4 bases, and 7 bases lay outside the gene matches. CDR3 amino acids: CASSRVQGAETQYF. The CDR3 DNA sequence: TGTGCCAGCAGCAGAGTTCAGGGGGCGGAGACCCAGTACTTC.

The chain employs TRBV28 and TRBJ2-1; no reliable D call. The CDR3 covers 13 residues. Trimming stripped 4 bases from V and 10 bases from J, with 14 bases between. CDR1 and CDR2 from the germline V gene are MDHEN and SYDVKM. The CDR3: CASSYLQALEQFF. The CDR3 DNA reads as TGTGCCAGCAGTTACCTGCAGGCATTGGAGCAGTTCTTC.

The chain carries TRBV6-5 and TRBJ2-1, with D perhaps matching TRBD1 (5 bases). V gave up 6 bases and J gave up 3 bases, with 12 bases separating them. Germline assignment: CDR1 MNHEY and CDR2 SVGAGI. The CDR3 contains 14 residues. The CDR3 sequence is CASRPGIDYNEQFF. CDR3 bases: TGTGCCAGCAGACCAGGGATAGACTACAATGAGCAGTTCTTC.

The chain has TRBV19 and TRBJ1-1; 8 nucleotides match TRBD1. Trimming cost V 10 bases and J 8 bases; bases outside gene matches: 6. Germline V CDR1 and CDR2: LNHDA, SQIVND (reference sequence). This CDR3 has 11 residues. The DNA for the CDR3 is TGTGCCACCAACCGGGACAGGGAAGCTTTCTTT. The encoded protein is CATNRDREAFF.

In its sample, this clone was seen a few times. Other DNA sequences in this sample translate to the same CDR3. The V gene is TRBV13, the J gene TRBJ2-7; the match to TRBD1 covers 8 bases. Germline CDR1 reads PRHDT; CDR2 reads FYEKMQ (reference sequence). The CDR3 sequence is 14 residues long. Losses at the gene ends were 5 bases for V and 4 bases for J; bases not matched to a gene: 7. CDR3 sequence reads: CASSLPGGSYEQYF. The CDR3 DNA is TGTGCCAGCAGCCTACCAGGGGGCTCGTACGAGCAGTACTTC.

The J gene is TRBJ2-3, the V gene TRBV4-3, with 9 positions matching TRBD2. V lost 1 base, J lost 1 base, and 3 bases stayed unmatched. Germline V gene data show CDR1 as LGHNA and CDR2 as YSLEER. The CDR3 loop spans 16 amino acids. CDR3 nucleotide sequence: TGCGCCAGCAGCCAAGTTTTAGCGGGGGGCACAGATACGCAGTATTTT. Its protein is CASSQVLAGGTDTQYF.

This clone has a handful of counts. The genes are TRBV4-2 and TRBJ2-1; 7 bases are a match to TRBD2. Germline assignment: CDR1 LGHNA and CDR2 YNFKEQ. The CDR3 consists of 17 residues. Germline trimming cut 0 bases from V and 3 bases from J; bases unmatched to any gene: 8. The CDR3: CASSQEAKWEGYNEQFF. In DNA form, the CDR3 reads TGTGCCAGCAGCCAAGAAGCAAAGTGGGAGGGCTACAATGAGCAGTTCTTC.

With regard to this clone: The identical CDR3 is also encoded by other nucleotide sequences in the sample. The V call is TRBV4-1, the J call TRBJ2-7; 11 bases are a match to TRBD1. Germline loops: CDR1 MGHRA, CDR2 YSYEKL. The CDR3 has 14 residues. V shed 3 bases and J 2 bases; nucleotides not matched to a gene: 0. The DNA for the CDR3 is TGCGCCAGCAGCCAGGGACAGGGGGCCTACGAGCAGTACTTC. This encodes CASSQGQGAYEQYF.

The rearrangement joins TRBV4-1 to TRBJ2-3; TRBD2 matches 14 bases. With 4 bases clipped from V and 6 bases from J, the junction kept 6 bases outside the gene matches. This CDR3 has 16 residues. The V gene's germline CDR1 is MGHRA and CDR2 YSYEKL. The CDR3 reads CASSLTTSGGADTQYF. Written as DNA, the CDR3 is TGCGCCAGCAGCCTAACGACTAGCGGGGGGGCGGATACGCAGTATTTT.

The gene calls are TRBV6-4 and TRBJ2-3, with a possible D match to TRBD2 (5 bases). The V end was cut by 6 bases, the J end by 7 bases, with 14 bases between. Germline CDR1 and CDR2: MRHNA and SNTAGT. The CDR3 contains 13 residues. CDR3 loop: CASSDLSGNTQYF. The CDR3 bases are TGTGCCAGCAGCGACCTCTCGGGGAATACGCAGTATTTT.

The V call is TRBV18, the J call TRBJ1-6; D is perhaps TRBD1 (5 bases). This CDR3 is built from 19 residues. Trimming removed 1 base at V and 7 bases at J, with 23 bases between. The germline V gene encodes CDR1 KGHSH and CDR2 LQKENI. The CDR3 nucleotides are TGTGCCAGCTCACCACGGGAAATCGGCAGGGCCCAATCAAATTCACCCCTCCACTTT. Encoded protein: CASSPREIGRAQSNSPLHF. Combining the CDR3 with reference TRBV18 and TRBJ1-6 gives the whole variable domain NAGVMQNPRHLVRRRGQEARLRCSPMKGHSHVYWYRQLPEEGLKFMVYLQKENIIDESGMPKERFSAEFPKEGPSILRIQQVVRGDSAAYFCASSPREIGRAQSNSPLHFGNGTRLTVT.

A word on this clone: The same CDR3 is also encoded by other DNA sequences in this sample. The chain has TRBV28 and TRBJ1-1; the D gene is possibly TRBD1 (5 bases). The V and J ends lost 2 bases and 1 base respectively, with 8 bases between them. Germline V gives CDR1 MDHEN, CDR2 SYDVKM. CDR3 length: 14 residues. The CDR3 nucleotides read TGTGCCAGCAGTTTACCCGACAGGAACACTGAAGCTTTCTTT. Protein product: CASSLPDRNTEAFF.

V gene TRBV13 combines with J gene TRBJ2-7; 10 bases are shared with TRBD1. Germline CDR1 reads PRHDT; CDR2 reads FYEKMQ (reference sequence). The CDR3 extends over 15 amino acids. With V trimmed by 3 bases and J by 6 bases, 8 bases remained unmatched. The CDR3 reads CASSLGQGTVVEQYF. Here the CDR3 DNA reads TGTGCCAGCAGCTTGGGACAGGGGACGGTGGTCGAGCAGTACTTC. The complete variable domain, with remaining parts taken from reference TRBV13 and TRBJ2-7, reads AAGVIQSPRHLIKEKRETATLKCYPIPRHDTVYWYQQGPGQDPQFLISFYEKMQSDKGSIPDRFSAQQFSDYHSELNMSSLELGDSALYFCASSLGQGTVVEQYFGPGTRLTVT.

This chain connects TRBV2 to TRBJ2-3; TRBD1 matches 10 bases. The CDR3 extends over 16 amino acids. Germline trimming cut 6 bases from V and 7 bases from J; bases unmatched to any gene: 13. CDR1 and CDR2 (germline): SNHLY, FYNNEI. The CDR3 loop is CASSLTGTGVSNTQYF. CDR3 sequence (DNA): TGTGCCAGCAGCTTAACCGGGACAGGGGTTTCGAATACGCAGTATTTT.

CDR3 bases: TGTGCCAGCAGGCATAAGACTGGCGGGACTCTTAACTACAATGAGCAGTTCTTC. It encodes CASRHKTGGTLNYNEQFF. The chain joins TRBV5-4 to TRBJ2-1; maybe TRBD2 (6 bases). The CDR3 runs to 18 residues. Deletions cut 5 bases from V and 3 bases from J, with 24 bases between. Germline V gene data show CDR1 as SGHNT and CDR2 as YYREEE (reference sequence).

CDR3 residues: CASTYRANEQFF. CDR3 in DNA: TGTGCCAGCACCTACAGGGCGAATGAGCAGTTCTTC. The chain carries TRBV2 and TRBJ2-1, with a tentative D call TRBD1 (6 bases). Per germline, CDR1 SNHLY and CDR2 FYNNEI. Trimming took off 7 bases at V and 7 bases at J, with 11 bases between the two ends. The CDR3 is 12 amino acids.

This chain connects TRBV19 to TRBJ2-6, with 7 bases aligning to TRBD2. Germline lookup yields CDR1 LNHDA and CDR2 SQIVND (reference sequence). Trimming removed 4 bases from V and 0 bases from J; junction bases left unmatched: 6. This CDR3 comprises 17 residues. CDR3 loop: CASSTQGGDSGANVLTF. Written as DNA, the CDR3 is TGTGCCAGTAGTACGCAGGGAGGGGACTCTGGGGCCAACGTCCTGACTTTC.

The chain uses TRBV2 and TRBJ2-3, with TRBD2 matching over 11 bases. In germline, CDR1 is SNHLY, CDR2 FYNNEI. The CDR3 has 18 amino acids. After removal of 4 bases from V and 6 bases from J, the junction contained 15 bases not matched to a gene. The CDR3 region has the DNA TGTGCCAGCAGTGTTCTTAGCGGGGGGGCCCAAGAAACGGATACGCAGTATTTT. Amino acids: CASSVLSGGAQETDTQYF.

V gene TRBV7-2 combines with J gene TRBJ1-2; no firm D call. CDR3 size: 15 residues. CDR1 SGHTA and CDR2 FQGNSA come from the germline V gene. The CDR3 here is CKWLVVAYCSYGYTF. In nucleotides, the CDR3 is TGTAAGTGGTTGGTAGTAGCCTATTGCAGCTATGGCTACACCTTC.

As for this clone: Other DNA sequences in the sample encode the same CDR3. The V call is TRBV5-1, the J call TRBJ2-1; 9 nucleotides match TRBD2. The CDR3 is 15 residues long. CDR1 and CDR2 from the germline V gene are SGHRS and YFSETQ. V trimming: 5 bases; J trimming: 1 base; junction bases outside the gene matches: 4. The CDR3 loop is CASSLAGDSYNEQFF. In nucleotides, the CDR3 is TGCGCCAGCAGTTTAGCGGGGGATTCCTACAATGAGCAGTTCTTC. Full variable domain (rest looked up from reference TRBV5-1 and TRBJ2-1): KAGVTQTPRYLIKTRGQQVTLSCSPISGHRSVSWYQQTPGQGLQFLFEYFSETQRNKGNFPGRFSGRQFSNSRSEMNVSTLELGDSALYLCASSLAGDSYNEQFFGPGTRLTVL.

Only one count was recorded for this clone. The chain carries TRBV27 and TRBJ1-6; D remains ambiguous. The CDR3 is made up of 14 amino acids. V dropped 3 bases and J dropped 0 bases, with 3 bases sitting between them. The germline V gene has CDR1 MNHEY and CDR2 SMNVEV (reference sequence). The CDR3 DNA is TGTGCCAGCAGTTTCAGCTCCTATAATTCACCCCTCCACTTT. The encoded protein is CASSFSSYNSPLHF.

By proportion, this clone is medium-sized. CDR3 loop: CASTHRGFHEQYF. The CDR3 DNA is TGTGCCAGTACCCACAGGGGGTTCCACGAGCAGTACTTC. The chain is built from TRBV19 and TRBJ2-7; 8 nucleotides agree with TRBD1. Unmatched junction bases numbered 7, after V lost 7 bases and J lost 5 bases. Germline V gives CDR1 LNHDA, CDR2 SQIVND (reference sequence). This CDR3 has 13 residues.

This clone was seen more than once but under ten times. The chain employs TRBV18 and TRBJ1-2; D is unresolved. V lost 3 bases, J lost 3 bases, and 8 bases lay in between. The germline gives CDR1 KGHSH, CDR2 LQKENI. The CDR3 consists of 13 residues. CDR3 amino acids: CASSPWADYGYTF. The CDR3, as DNA: TGTGCCAGCTCACCGTGGGCAGACTATGGCTACACCTTC.

This clone came up a few times. This chain links TRBV2 with TRBJ2-1; 8 nucleotides match TRBD2. This CDR3 is 15 amino acids long. Germline CDR1 and CDR2: SNHLY and FYNNEI. V shed 7 bases and J 5 bases; nucleotides not matched to a gene: 10. The CDR3 nucleotides read TGTGCCAGCATAGCACTTAGCGGGGCGAACAATGAGCAGTTCTTC. Protein sequence: CASIALSGANNEQFF.

The rearrangement links TRBV7-2 to TRBJ2-3; 8 nucleotides line up with TRBD2. The V and J ends lost 5 bases and 0 bases, in that order; junction bases with no gene match: 10. Per the germline V gene, CDR1 is SGHTA and CDR2 is FQGNSA. The CDR3 runs 17 residues. The CDR3 nucleotides read TGTGCCAGCAGCCCAACCCCCGCTAGCGGGAGCACAGATACGCAGTATTTT. It encodes CASSPTPASGSTDTQYF. Using reference TRBV7-2 and TRBJ2-3 for the parts outside the CDR3, the full variable domain is GAGVSQSPSNKVTEKGKDVELRCDPISGHTALYWYRQSLGQGLEFLIYFQGNSAPDKSGLPSDRFSAERTGGSVSTLTIQRTQQEDSAVYLCASSPTPASGSTDTQYFGPGTRLTVL.